Listed below are T cell receptor beta chains from one sample, sequenced in a study of T cells after yellow fever vaccination. TCRdb re-analysed the 5' RACE reads in MiXCR, keeping a single row per CDR3 protein. The sample lists approximately 510,000 distinct CDR3 sequences, 21% occurring once. Sequenced here: PBMCs, sampled 20 to 25 days after the first yellow fever vaccination. The receptors were gathered from a man in his late teens or twenties who received the YFV17D yellow fever vaccine. The CDR3 runs from the conserved cysteine through the conserved F or W. A D gene is named only where the DNA matches it firmly. Clone size is not always given. Where it is, it says once, few, many or a class for expanded clones.

D gene	V gene	clone size	J gene	CDR3 DNA	CDR3 protein
-	TRBV7-3	few	TRBJ1-1	TGTGCCAGCAGCAACAGCCCTAACACTGAAGCTTTCTTT	CASSNSPNTEAFF
-	TRBV18	-	TRBJ2-5	TGTGCCAGCTCTACCCTCGGGGAGACCCAGTACTTC	CASSTLGETQYF
TRBD1	TRBV27	-	TRBJ2-2	TGTGCCAGCAAAGACAGGGGAGGTCGGGAGCTGTTTTTT	CASKDRGGRELFF
-	TRBV2	-	TRBJ2-5	TGTGCCACCTCCCTTGGACAAGAGACCCAGTACTTC	CATSLGQETQYF
-	TRBV30	-	TRBJ1-4	TGTGCCTGGAGCGCCGGGATTCGTCTGGAAAAACTGTTTTTT	CAWSAGIRLEKLFF
-	TRBV12-3/TRBV12-4	few	TRBJ1-2	TGTGCCAGCAGGGACCGAGCCGGCTACACCTTC	CASRDRAGYTF
-	TRBV7-9	few	TRBJ1-4	TGTGCCAGCAGCTCTAGCGGGGGAACTAATGAAAAACTGTTTTTT	CASSSSGGTNEKLFF
-	TRBV4-2	many	TRBJ1-1	TGTGCCAGCAGCCAAGATAGGGACACTGAAGCTTTCTTT	CASSQDRDTEAFF
-	TRBV20-1	-	TRBJ2-3	TGCAGTGCTCCGCGAGACCCCACAGATACGCAGTATTTT	CSAPRDPTDTQYF
-	TRBV7-9	few	TRBJ2-5	TGTGCCAGCAGCTTCTACGGGGGGCCATGGTACCAAGAGACCCAGTACTTC	CASSFYGGPWYQETQYF
-	TRBV12-3/TRBV12-4	-	TRBJ1-5	TGTGCCAGCAGCGATCCCGACGGGGGATATAGCAATCAGCCCCAGCATTTT	CASSDPDGGYSNQPQHF
TRBD1	TRBV10-3	-	TRBJ1-2	TGTGCCATCACCCTGGACAGGGGTTATGGCTACACCTTC	CAITLDRGYGYTF
-	TRBV6-5	-	TRBJ1-5	TGTGCCAGCAATTCAGTTCATAGCAATCAGCCCCAGCATTTT	CASNSVHSNQPQHF
TRBD2	TRBV20-1	many	TRBJ2-5	TGCAGTGCTCCGCTAGCGGGGCAAGAGACCCAGTACTTC	CSAPLAGQETQYF
TRBD1	TRBV6-5	few	TRBJ1-2	TGTGCCAGCAGTTACTTTTCAACCGGGACAGGGATCGACACCTTC	CASSYFSTGTGIDTF
-	TRBV24-1	few	TRBJ1-5	TGTGCCGCGGAGGCGGGGGGCAATCAGCCCCAGCATTTT	CAAEAGGNQPQHF
-	TRBV6-5	-	TRBJ1-1	TGTGCCAGCAGTTACTTAACAGGGATAACTGAAGCTTTCTTT	CASSYLTGITEAFF
-	TRBV12-3/TRBV12-4	-	TRBJ1-1	TGTGCCAGCAGGCCGGGGGGGGGTGAAGCTTTCTTT	CASRPGGGEAFF
-	TRBV20-1	few	TRBJ2-3	TGCAGTGCTAAGGTCGGGGGTAGCACAGATACGCAGTATTTT	CSAKVGGSTDTQYF
-	TRBV4-2	-	TRBJ1-6	TGTGCCAGCAGCCAGGGTGGACGGAATAATTCACCCCTCCACTTT	CASSQGGRNNSPLHF
-	TRBV3-1	-	TRBJ1-1	TGTGCCAGCAGCCACCCCAGACAGCCTCGAGGGGATTTGAACACTGAAGCTTTCTTT	CASSHPRQPRGDLNTEAFF
-	TRBV7-9	few	TRBJ2-1	TGTGCCAGCAGCTCCCTGGCTGAAAGGGTGCAGTTCTTC	CASSSLAERVQFF
TRBD2	TRBV2	-	TRBJ2-3	TGTGCCAGCAGGAGCCCGCGAGCGGGGGCGCCTAGGACGCAGTATTTT	CASRSPRAGAPRTQYF
TRBD2	TRBV20-1	-	TRBJ2-1	TGCAGTGCTAGAGATAGCGGGGCGGGGAATGAGCAGTTCTTC	CSARDSGAGNEQFF
TRBD1	TRBV20-1	-	TRBJ1-3	TGCAGTGCCCTGACAGGGTCGGGAAACACCATATATTTT	CSALTGSGNTIYF
-	TRBV5-1	-	TRBJ2-7	TGCGCCAGCAGCTTGGGAGGAGGGGGCGCGGACGAGCAGTACTTC	CASSLGGGGADEQYF
TRBD2	TRBV20-1	few	TRBJ2-3	TGCAGTGCTAGAGGGCTGACTAGCGGCACAGATACGCAGTATTTT	CSARGLTSGTDTQYF
-	TRBV20-1	many	TRBJ1-2	TGCAGTGCTAGAGGACAGGCGAACTATGGCTACACCTTC	CSARGQANYGYTF
-	TRBV29-1	-	TRBJ2-5	TGCAGCGTTGAACGAGGGCTACTAGAGACCCAGTACTTC	CSVERGLLETQYF
-	TRBV20-1	once	TRBJ2-1	TGCAGTGCTAGACCCCCGGGGCTAGTCAACAAAGAGCAGTTCTTC	CSARPPGLVNKEQFF
-	TRBV28	-	TRBJ1-2	TGTGCCAGCAGTTGGGGGCAAGCGTATCTGTATGGCTACACCTTC	CASSWGQAYLYGYTF
TRBD1	TRBV7-3	-	TRBJ2-1	TGTGCCAGCAGCCGTGACAGGGCCCTCATGAACAATGAGCAGTTCTTC	CASSRDRALMNNEQFF
-	TRBV12-3/TRBV12-4	-	TRBJ2-7	TGTGCCAGCAGTTTAAATCTAGGAGGCGAGCAGTACTTC	CASSLNLGGEQYF
-	TRBV20-1	-	TRBJ1-3	TGCAGTGCTAGGACCAGGGCCCCTGGAAACACCATATATTTT	CSARTRAPGNTIYF
TRBD1	TRBV6-1	few	TRBJ1-2	TGTGCCAGCAGTACCGGACAGGGGAGCTATGGCTACACCTTC	CASSTGQGSYGYTF
TRBD1	TRBV7-9	once	TRBJ2-7	TGTGCCAGCAGCACCCTAGATGGGGACAGGGCATCCTACGAGCAGTACTTC	CASSTLDGDRASYEQYF
TRBD1	TRBV15	few	TRBJ2-5	TGTGCCACCAGCCGGGACAGAGGAACGGAGACCCAGTACTTC	CATSRDRGTETQYF
-	TRBV11-2	-	TRBJ2-6	TGTGCCAGCAGTCCTTCCCGGGCCTCTGGGGCCAACGTCCTGACTTTC	CASSPSRASGANVLTF
-	TRBV20-1	few	TRBJ2-2	TGCAGTGCTAGCCTTCCGAGCGGGGAGCTGTTTTTT	CSASLPSGELFF
-	TRBV29-1	few	TRBJ1-4	TGCAGCGTAAGCAGGACAACTAATGAAAAACTGTTTTTT	CSVSRTTNEKLFF
-	TRBV7-2	-	TRBJ2-1	TGTGCCAGCAGCTTAAATCTGGCCTTAGGTGAGCAGTTCTTC	CASSLNLALGEQFF
TRBD1	TRBV18	-	TRBJ2-1	TGTGCCAGCTCACCTGACAGGGTTGAGCAGTTCTTC	CASSPDRVEQFF
TRBD2	TRBV9	-	TRBJ2-5	TGTGCCAGCAGCGTAGGAAGTAGCGGGGGAGAAGAGACCCAGTACTTC	CASSVGSSGGEETQYF
-	TRBV7-2	once	TRBJ1-2	TGTGCCAGCAGCTTAGCGTGGGGGGATCACTATGGCTACACCTTC	CASSLAWGDHYGYTF
-	TRBV5-1	-	TRBJ1-6	TGCGCCAGCAGCTGGGGAGGGGGGCGTGCGAATTCACCCCTCCACTTT	CASSWGGGRANSPLHF
-	TRBV5-1	-	TRBJ1-1	TGCGCCAGCAGCTTGGAGGCCAGCAGCACTGAAGCTTTCTTT	CASSLEASSTEAFF
-	TRBV11-2	-	TRBJ2-7	TGTGCCAGCAGCTTAGGGGGCCCCCAGCAGTACTTC	CASSLGGPQQYF
-	TRBV6-5	few	TRBJ2-3	TGTGCCAGCAGTTACCCGACGCCAGATACGCAGTATTTT	CASSYPTPDTQYF
TRBD1	TRBV24-1	-	TRBJ2-2	TGTGCCACCAGTGATGAGGACAGGGAGGAGAACACCGGGGAGCTGTTTTTT	CATSDEDREENTGELFF
-	TRBV7-9	few	TRBJ1-3	TGTGCCAGCAGCTTAGGTTCAGGAGCTGGAAACACCATATATTTT	CASSLGSGAGNTIYF
TRBD1	TRBV5-1	few	TRBJ1-1	TGCGCCAGCAGCACCAATCCCACCAACAGGGGAAGTACTGAAGCTTTCTTT	CASSTNPTNRGSTEAFF
-	TRBV6-5	-	TRBJ2-3	TGTGCCAGCAGTTACTCGAAAGTCACAGATACGCAGTATTTT	CASSYSKVTDTQYF
-	TRBV5-1	few	TRBJ2-1	TGCGCCAGCAGCTTGGCGCCTCCCCCCAATGGGGATGAGCAGTTCTTC	CASSLAPPPNGDEQFF
-	TRBV27	-	TRBJ1-5	TGTGCCAGCAAGTCGATAGGGAGGGACAATCAGCCCCAGCATTTT	CASKSIGRDNQPQHF
TRBD1	TRBV6-1	-	TRBJ2-2	TGTGCCAGCCTTGGACAGGAACGGGGCGGGGAGCTGTTTTTT	CASLGQERGGELFF